This passage covers 8 T cell receptor beta chains from one sample sequenced in a study of blood T cell repertoires in COVID-19. TCRdb's copy holds only in-frame clones and misses some; the assay was immunoSEQ multiplex PCR. The profile covers about 59,000 clones, with about 93% appearing a single time and 16% taken by the ten largest. Sequenced input: peripheral blood. These receptor sequences come from a man of 80 years or more with acute or convalescent COVID-19.

The chain couples TRBV10-2 to TRBJ2-2, with TRBD2 matching 7 bases. The CDR3 contains 14 residues. V shed 5 bases and J 6 bases; nucleotides not matched to a gene: 6. CDR1 WSHSY and CDR2 SAAADI come from the germline V gene. CDR3 coding DNA: TGCGCCAGCAGTTGGACTAGTCCCGCCGGGGAGCTGTTTTTT. Residues: CASSWTSPAGELFF.

The V and J genes are TRBV7-6 and TRBJ2-5; TRBD1 matches 8 bases. The CDR3 length is 16 residues. J was trimmed by 1 base and V by 2 bases; bases with no gene match: 6. The V gene's germline CDR1 is SGHVS and CDR2 FNYEAQ. Here the CDR3 DNA reads TGTGCCAGCAGCTTACGGACAGGGTTTCTCCAAGAGACCCAGTACTTC. The encoded protein is CASSLRTGFLQETQYF.

This chain joins TRBV25-1 and TRBJ1-1, with D possibly matching TRBD1 (5 bases). Trimming left V 6 bases short and J 0 bases short, with 11 bases between. The CDR3 runs 14 residues. Germline V gives CDR1 MGHDK, CDR2 SYGVNS. The CDR3 protein is CASSTDRLNTEAFF. The CDR3, as DNA: TGTGCCAGCAGCACCGACAGACTGAACACTGAAGCTTTCTTT. The full variable domain, in which reference TRBV25-1 and TRBJ1-1 provide the parts outside the CDR3, is EADIYQTPRYLVIGTGKKITLECSQTMGHDKMYWYQQDPGMELHLIHYSYGVNSTEKGDLSSESTVSRIRTEHFPLTLESARPSHTSQYLCASSTDRLNTEAFFGQGTRLTVV.

V usage is TRBV4-1 and J usage is TRBJ1-2; a weak D match, TRBD1 (5 bases). Germline lookup yields CDR1 MGHRA and CDR2 YSYEKL. Between the trimmed V and J ends, which lost 0 bases and 2 bases, there was a span of 7 bases. CDR3 length: 14 amino acids. As DNA, the CDR3 is TGCGCCAGCAGCCAAGACCAGGGAAACTATGGCTACACCTTC. Protein sequence: CASSQDQGNYGYTF.

The chain combines TRBV4-1 with TRBJ1-2, with a weak D call TRBD1 (5 bases). Germline CDR1 is MGHRA and CDR2 is YSYEKL. The CDR3 loop spans 15 amino acids. The germline V and J ends were trimmed by 4 bases and 5 bases, with 17 bases remaining between them. The CDR3 DNA sequence: TGCGCCAGCAGCCCACAGGCCGAGTTCCCTTATGGCTACACCTTC. This sequence encodes CASSPQAEFPYGYTF.

The rearrangement uses TRBV27 and TRBJ2-2; 9 bases align to TRBD2. The CDR3 extends over 18 amino acids. The V gene end was trimmed by 3 bases and the J gene end by 0 bases; junction bases not matched to a gene: 8. Germline V gene lookup returns CDR1 MNHEY and CDR2 SMNVEV (reference sequence). The CDR3 protein is CASSLRLAGSSNTGELFF. The CDR3 DNA follows: TGTGCCAGCAGTTTGCGTCTAGCGGGGAGTTCGAACACCGGGGAGCTGTTTTTT.

This sequence joins TRBV5-1 and TRBJ2-3; TRBD1 matches at 8 bases. This CDR3 region has 15 residues. V lost 0 bases, J lost 4 bases, and 4 bases stayed unmatched. CDR1 is SGHRS, CDR2 YFSETQ, per germline. DNA for the CDR3: TGCGCCAGCAGCTTGGGGCAGGGGGCCGCAGATACGCAGTATTTT. Amino acid sequence: CASSLGQGAADTQYF.

The V gene is TRBV10-3, the J gene TRBJ2-1; D uncertain. The CDR3 contains 13 residues. Trimming stripped 6 bases from V and 9 bases from J, with 15 bases between. In germline, CDR1 is ENHRY, CDR2 SYGVKD. The CDR3 bases are TGTGCCATCAGCGATAACCCCGAGGTTGAGCAGTTCTTC. It is translated as CAISDNPEVEQFF.